This T cell receptor beta chain originates from a study of shared clonotypes between healthy human individuals. CD45RO negativity and positive selection for CCR7 defined naive CD8 cells, a population that excluded terminally differentiated effector memory CD45RA+ cells. Deep-level settings were used for running the assay. The protocol was immunoSEQ multiplex PCR, while the TCRdb copy is restricted to in-frame clones and leaves out a portion. The table lists some 2 million clones, about 95% of them singletons. The CDR3 extends over 12 amino acids. Germline CDR1 is SGHRS and CDR2 is YFSETQ. Between the trimmed V and J ends, which lost 8 bases and 6 bases, there was a span of 12 bases.

The sequencing input was naive CD8+ T cells sorted from blood. This chain connects TRBV5-1 to TRBJ2-1; a weak D match, TRBD2 (5 bases). The sequence derives from a man aged 18-30 years in good health. The CDR3 protein is CASQAEPNEQFF. The CDR3 DNA sequence: TGCGCCAGTCAAGCGGAGCCCAATGAGCAGTTCTTC.